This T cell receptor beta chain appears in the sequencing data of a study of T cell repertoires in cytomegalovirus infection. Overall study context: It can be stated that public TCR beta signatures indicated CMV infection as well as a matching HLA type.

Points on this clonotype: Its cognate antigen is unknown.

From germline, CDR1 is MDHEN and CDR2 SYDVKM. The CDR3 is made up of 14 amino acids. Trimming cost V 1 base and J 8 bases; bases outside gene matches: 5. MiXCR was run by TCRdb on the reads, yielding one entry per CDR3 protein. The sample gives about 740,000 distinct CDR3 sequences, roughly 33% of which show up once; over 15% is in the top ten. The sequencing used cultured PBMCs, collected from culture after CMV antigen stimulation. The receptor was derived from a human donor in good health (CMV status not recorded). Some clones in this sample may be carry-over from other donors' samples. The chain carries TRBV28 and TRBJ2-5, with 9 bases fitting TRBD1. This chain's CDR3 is CASSLYRGPLTQYF. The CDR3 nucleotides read TGTGCCAGCAGTTTATACAGGGGGCCCCTTACCCAGTACTTC.